These 16 T cell receptor beta chains share one sample of origin, sequenced in a study of blood T cell repertoires in COVID-19. Clones were sequenced by immunoSEQ multiplex PCR, and TCRdb holds only the in-frame ones, with some missing. The repertoire has around 68,000 clones, approximately 90% of them found once; the top ten carry 6% to 7%. Sample: peripheral blood. The receptors here all came from a woman aged 50 to 65 with acute or convalescent COVID-19.

The chain employs TRBV9 and TRBJ2-7, with TRBD1 matching 10 bases. CDR3 size: 16 residues. The germline V gene has CDR1 SGDLS and CDR2 YYNGEE. The junction had 12 bases not matched to a gene; V was cut back by 3 bases and J by 6 bases. The CDR3 reads CASSEGAGTGEGEQYF. For the CDR3, the DNA is TGTGCCAGCAGCGAGGGGGCGGGGACAGGGGAAGGCGAGCAGTACTTC.

This chain uses TRBV7-2 with TRBJ2-1; 13 bases align to TRBD2. Trimming cost V 5 bases and J 10 bases; bases outside gene matches: 8. CDR1 SGHTA and CDR2 FQGNSA come from the germline V gene. The CDR3 runs to 15 residues. The CDR3 is CASSPRLAGGREQFF. The DNA of the CDR3 is TGTGCCAGCAGCCCTCGACTAGCGGGGGGTCGGGAGCAGTTCTTC.

This clone turned up a few times. For the CDR3, the DNA is TGTGCCAGCTCACCCGGGTTGGGGGCGCGGAACGAGCAGTACTTC. As protein: CASSPGLGARNEQYF. The chain is built from TRBV18 and TRBJ2-7; D possibly corresponds to TRBD1 (6 bases). Germline CDR1 and CDR2: KGHSH and LQKENI. The CDR3 runs 15 residues. The V end lost 3 bases, the J end lost 5 bases, and 17 bases lay between the germline ends.

The chain uses TRBV24-1 and TRBJ2-3; TRBD1 is a possible D gene (6 bases). Trimming took off 4 bases at V and 2 bases at J, with 12 bases between the two ends. The CDR3 consists of 15 residues. Germline loops: CDR1 KGHDR, CDR2 SFDVKD. CDR3 residues: CATSETRGTTDTQYF. CDR3 coding DNA: TGTGCCACCAGTGAGACCAGGGGAACCACAGATACGCAGTATTTT.

The rearrangement links TRBV5-6 to TRBJ2-7, with TRBD2 matching over 8 bases. After removal of 0 bases from V and 3 bases from J, the junction contained 2 bases not matched to a gene. The CDR3 length is 14 residues. Germline values: CDR1 SGHDT, CDR2 YYEEEE. The CDR3, as DNA: TGTGCCAGCAGCTTGGTGCTAGCGGGCTACGAGCAGTACTTC. Amino acids: CASSLVLAGYEQYF.

J is TRBJ1-1 and V is TRBV6-6, with 7 bases fitting TRBD1. This CDR3 is 14 amino acids long. The ends lost 8 bases at V and 0 bases at J; junction bases unmatched: 6. The germline V gene encodes CDR1 MNHNY and CDR2 SVGAGI (reference sequence). The CDR3 here is CASFRGQMNTEAFF. CDR3 nucleotide sequence: TGTGCCAGCTTCCGGGGACAGATGAACACTGAAGCTTTCTTT.

The chain is built from TRBV5-1 and TRBJ2-7; the match to TRBD1 covers 9 bases. This CDR3 has 15 amino acids. V lost 6 bases, J lost 5 bases, and 12 bases stayed unmatched. Germline V gene data show CDR1 as SGHRS and CDR2 as YFSETQ. The CDR3: CASKRWGQGTNEQYF. CDR3 bases: TGCGCCAGCAAGAGGTGGGGACAGGGAACGAACGAGCAGTACTTC.

The chain recombines TRBV10-3 with TRBJ1-2, with a weak D call TRBD1 (6 bases). Trimming took off 3 bases at V and 4 bases at J, with 9 bases between the two ends. This CDR3 comprises 13 residues. Germline assignment: CDR1 ENHRY and CDR2 SYGVKD. CDR3 nucleotide sequence: TGTGCCATCAGTGAAGGGACATCCTATGGCTACACCTTC. It encodes CAISEGTSYGYTF.

This chain uses TRBV27 with TRBJ2-2; D is unresolved. The germline V and J ends were trimmed by 2 bases and 8 bases, with 6 bases remaining between them. This CDR3 spans 12 amino acids. Per the germline V gene, CDR1 is MNHEY and CDR2 is SMNVEV (reference sequence). The CDR3 here is CASSLRRGELFF. DNA of the CDR3: TGTGCCAGCAGTTTAAGGCGGGGGGAGCTGTTTTTT.

About this clone itself: Mismatch with germline at one junction end may stem from a read error. This chain connects TRBV30 to TRBJ1-2; D is possibly TRBD1 (5 bases). This CDR3 spans 14 amino acids. The V gene's germline CDR1 is GTSNPN and CDR2 SVGIG (reference sequence). The CDR3 region has the DNA TGTGCCCGGAGGTCCCTAGGGGCGACTGATGGCTACACCTTC. Translation: CARRSLGATDGYTF.

The chain employs TRBV18 and TRBJ1-4; possible D gene TRBD1, 5 bases. From germline, CDR1 is KGHSH and CDR2 LQKENI. CDR3 length equals 16 residues. V lost 5 bases and J 0 bases, leaving 13 bases between the germline ends. CDR3 sequence (DNA): TGTGCCAGCTCAGATTTGGGGCCTACAACTAATGAAAAACTGTTTTTT. This gives the protein CASSDLGPTTNEKLFF.

J is TRBJ2-1 and V is TRBV3-1 (or the pseudogene TRBV3-2), with a weak D call TRBD2 (5 bases). Germline V gene data show CDR1 as LGHDT and CDR2 as YNNKEL (reference sequence). CDR3 length equals 14 residues. Trimming cost V 4 bases and J 2 bases, with 9 bases left between them. The CDR3, as DNA: TGTGCCAGCAGCCTACTAGGAACCTACAATGAGCAGTTCTTC. Its translation is CASSLLGTYNEQFF.

The chain is built from TRBV6-5 and TRBJ1-1, with D possibly being TRBD1 (6 bases). The CDR3 extends over 14 amino acids. CDR1 is MNHEY and CDR2 is SVGAGI in the germline V gene. V lost 6 bases and J 1 base, leaving 12 bases between the germline ends. DNA for the CDR3: TGTGCCAGCAGAATGGGACATAAGAACACTGAAGCTTTCTTT. The encoded protein is CASRMGHKNTEAFF.

This clone was detected once. The V gene is TRBV5-1, the J gene TRBJ1-1; unclear D gene. Germline V gene data show CDR1 as SGHRS and CDR2 as YFSETQ. The length of the CDR3 is 13 residues. Between the trimmed V and J ends, which lost 4 bases and 8 bases, there was a span of 15 bases. The CDR3, as DNA: TGCGCCAGCAGCAAGGACCGGGATATGGAAGCTTTCTTT. It specifies CASSKDRDMEAFF.

A note on this clone: An end of the junction differs from the germline gene, which may be a read error. This chain links TRBV18 with TRBJ2-7, with TRBD2 matching over 9 bases. This CDR3 region has 15 residues. Germline CDR1 is KGHSH and CDR2 is LQKENI. As DNA, the CDR3 is TGTGCCAGCTCGCCACCCCAGCGGGGGGCCTACGAGCAGTACTTC. Translated, it gives CASSPPQRGAYEQYF. Full variable domain (rest looked up from reference TRBV18 and TRBJ2-7): NAGVMQNPRHLVRRRGQEARLRCSPMKGHSHVYWYRQLPEEGLKFMVYLQKENIIDESGMPKERFSAEFPKEGPSILRIQQVVRGDSAAYFCASSPPQRGAYEQYFGPGTRLTVT.

The chain employs TRBV19 and TRBJ1-2; the match to TRBD1 covers 8 bases. Germline trimming cut 7 bases from V and 8 bases from J; bases unmatched to any gene: 3. Germline V lookup: CDR1 LNHDA, CDR2 SQIVND (reference sequence). The CDR3 has 11 residues. The CDR3 region has the DNA TGTGCCAGTAAGGACAGGGTCGGCTACACCTTC. This encodes CASKDRVGYTF.